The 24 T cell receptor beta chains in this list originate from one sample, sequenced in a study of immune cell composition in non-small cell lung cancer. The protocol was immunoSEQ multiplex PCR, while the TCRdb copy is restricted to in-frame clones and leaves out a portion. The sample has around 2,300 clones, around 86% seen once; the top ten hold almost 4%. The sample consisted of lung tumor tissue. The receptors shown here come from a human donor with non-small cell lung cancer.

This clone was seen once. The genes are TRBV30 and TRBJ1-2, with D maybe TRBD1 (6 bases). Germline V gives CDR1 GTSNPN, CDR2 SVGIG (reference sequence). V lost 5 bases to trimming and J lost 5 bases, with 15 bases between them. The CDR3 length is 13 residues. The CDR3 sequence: CAWGRPGVYGYTF. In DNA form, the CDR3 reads TGTGCCTGGGGCCGCCCAGGGGTTTATGGCTACACCTTC.

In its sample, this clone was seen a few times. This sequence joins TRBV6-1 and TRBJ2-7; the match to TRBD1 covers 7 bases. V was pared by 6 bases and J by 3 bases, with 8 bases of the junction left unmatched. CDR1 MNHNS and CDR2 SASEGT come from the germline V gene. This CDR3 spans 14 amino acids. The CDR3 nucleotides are TGTGCCAGCAGCTACAGGGGACAAAACTACGAGCAGTACTTC. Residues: CASSYRGQNYEQYF.

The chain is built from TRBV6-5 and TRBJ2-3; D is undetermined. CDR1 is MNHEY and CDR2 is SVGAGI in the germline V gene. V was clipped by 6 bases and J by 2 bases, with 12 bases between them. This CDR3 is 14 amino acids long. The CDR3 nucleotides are TGTGCCAGCAGCTCTGCGTACTCCACAGATACGCAGTATTTT. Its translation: CASSSAYSTDTQYF.

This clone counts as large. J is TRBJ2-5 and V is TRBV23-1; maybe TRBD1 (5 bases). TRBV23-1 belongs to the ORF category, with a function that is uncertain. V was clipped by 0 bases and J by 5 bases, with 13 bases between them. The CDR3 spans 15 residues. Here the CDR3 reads CASSQSGRVGETQYF. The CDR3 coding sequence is TGCGCCAGCAGTCAATCGGGCAGGGTGGGGGAGACCCAGTACTTC.

The CDR3 here is CASSLQGAINQPQHF. The DNA for the CDR3 is TGTGCCAGCTCCCTACAGGGGGCAATAAATCAGCCCCAGCATTTT. The chain recombines TRBV18 with TRBJ1-5; 9 bases fit TRBD1. The V segment lost 6 bases and the J segment 4 bases; nucleotides outside the gene matches: 7. The CDR3 totals 15 residues. The V gene's germline CDR1 is KGHSH and CDR2 LQKENI.

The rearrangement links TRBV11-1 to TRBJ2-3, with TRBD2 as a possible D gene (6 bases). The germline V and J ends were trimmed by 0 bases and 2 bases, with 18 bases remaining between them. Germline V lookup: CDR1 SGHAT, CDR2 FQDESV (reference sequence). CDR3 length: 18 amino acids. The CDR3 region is CASSLAFSAGRNTDTQYF. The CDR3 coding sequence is TGTGCCAGCAGCTTAGCGTTCTCGGCAGGGAGGAACACAGATACGCAGTATTTT.

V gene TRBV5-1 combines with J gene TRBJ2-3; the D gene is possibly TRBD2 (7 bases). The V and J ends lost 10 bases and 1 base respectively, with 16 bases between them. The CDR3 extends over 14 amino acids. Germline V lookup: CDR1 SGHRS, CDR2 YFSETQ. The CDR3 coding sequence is TGCGCCGAGGGAGGGGGTAGGGGCACAGATACGCAGTATTTT. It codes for CAEGGGRGTDTQYF.

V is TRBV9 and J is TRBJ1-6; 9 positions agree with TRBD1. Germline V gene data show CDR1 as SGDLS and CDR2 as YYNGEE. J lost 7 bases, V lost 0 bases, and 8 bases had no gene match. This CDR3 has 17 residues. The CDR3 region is CASSVDPTGTGNSPLHF. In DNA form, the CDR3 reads TGTGCCAGCAGCGTAGATCCGACCGGGACAGGGAATTCACCCCTCCACTTT. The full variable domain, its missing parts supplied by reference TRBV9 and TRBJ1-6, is DSGVTQTPKHLITATGQRVTLRCSPRSGDLSVYWYQQSLDQGLQFLIQYYNGEERAKGNILERFSAQQFPDLHSELNLSSLELGDSALYFCASSVDPTGTGNSPLHFGNGTRLTVT.

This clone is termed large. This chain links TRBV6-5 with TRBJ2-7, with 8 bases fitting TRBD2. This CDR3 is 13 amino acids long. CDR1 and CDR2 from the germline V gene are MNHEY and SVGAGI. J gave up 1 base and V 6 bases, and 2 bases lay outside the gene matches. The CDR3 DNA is TGTGCCAGCAGACAGCGGGAGTCCTACGAGCAGTACTTC. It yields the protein CASRQRESYEQYF.

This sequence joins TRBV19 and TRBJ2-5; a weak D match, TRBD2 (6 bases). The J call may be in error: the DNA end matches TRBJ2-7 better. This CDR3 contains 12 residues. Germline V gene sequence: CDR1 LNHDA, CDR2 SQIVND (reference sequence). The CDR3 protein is CASRGGKYEQYF. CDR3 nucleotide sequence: TGTGCCAGTAGAGGCGGGAAGTACGAGCAGTACTTC.

The CDR3 is CASSFVPGLAGGTDTQYF. The CDR3 nucleotides are TGTGCCAGCAGCTTTGTCCCGGGACTAGCGGGAGGGACAGATACGCAGTATTTT. The chain is built from TRBV28 and TRBJ2-3, with 16 positions matching TRBD2. The CDR3 has 18 amino acids. V shed 6 bases, J shed 3 bases, and the junction held 9 bases outside the gene matches. The germline gives CDR1 MDHEN, CDR2 SYDVKM.

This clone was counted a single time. In nucleotides, the CDR3 is TGTGCCAGAAGCTGGGACAGGGTTAACTATGGCTACACCTTC. Encoded protein: CARSWDRVNYGYTF. The chain recombines TRBV5-3 with TRBJ1-2, with 9 bases lining up with TRBD1. TRBV5-3 is identified as an open reading frame with a role that is uncertain. After removal of 3 bases from V and 1 base from J, the junction contained 1 base not matched to a gene. The CDR3 runs 14 residues.

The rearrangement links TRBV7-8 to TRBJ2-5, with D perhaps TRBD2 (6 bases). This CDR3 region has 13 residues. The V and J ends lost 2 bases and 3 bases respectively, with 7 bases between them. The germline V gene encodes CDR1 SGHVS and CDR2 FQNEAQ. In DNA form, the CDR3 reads TGTGCCAGCAGCTTATTAGCGGAAGAGACCCAGTACTTC. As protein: CASSLLAEETQYF.

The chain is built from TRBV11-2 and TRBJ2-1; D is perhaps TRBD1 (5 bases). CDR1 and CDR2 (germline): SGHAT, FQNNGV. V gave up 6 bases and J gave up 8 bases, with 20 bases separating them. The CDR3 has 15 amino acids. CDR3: CASSPGLMLFHEQFF. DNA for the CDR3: TGTGCCAGCAGTCCAGGGTTGATGCTCTTCCATGAGCAGTTCTTC.

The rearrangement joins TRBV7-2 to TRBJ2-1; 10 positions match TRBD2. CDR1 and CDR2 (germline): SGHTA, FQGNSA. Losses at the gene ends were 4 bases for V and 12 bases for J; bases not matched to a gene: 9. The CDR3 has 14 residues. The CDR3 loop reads CASSSSGSSSAQFF. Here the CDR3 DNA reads TGTGCCAGCAGCTCTAGCGGGAGTTCTAGTGCGCAGTTCTTC.

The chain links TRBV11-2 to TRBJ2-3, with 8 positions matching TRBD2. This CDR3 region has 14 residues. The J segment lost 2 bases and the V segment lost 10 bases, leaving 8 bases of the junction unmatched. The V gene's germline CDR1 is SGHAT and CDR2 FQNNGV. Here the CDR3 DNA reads TGTGCCACCGAAAAGCGGGAGAACACAGATACGCAGTATTTT. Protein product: CATEKRENTDTQYF.

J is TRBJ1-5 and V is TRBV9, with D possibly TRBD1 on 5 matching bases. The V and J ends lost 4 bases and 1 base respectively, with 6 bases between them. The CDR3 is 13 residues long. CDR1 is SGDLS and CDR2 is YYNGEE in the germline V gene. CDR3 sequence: CASSPGSNQPQHF. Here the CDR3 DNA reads TGTGCCAGCAGCCCAGGGAGCAATCAGCCCCAGCATTTT.

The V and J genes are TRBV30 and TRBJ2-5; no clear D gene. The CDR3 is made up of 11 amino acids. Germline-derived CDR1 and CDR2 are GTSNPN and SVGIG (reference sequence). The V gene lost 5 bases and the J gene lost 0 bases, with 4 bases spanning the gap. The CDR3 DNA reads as TGTGCCTGGCTAAACCAAGAGACCCAGTACTTC. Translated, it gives CAWLNQETQYF.

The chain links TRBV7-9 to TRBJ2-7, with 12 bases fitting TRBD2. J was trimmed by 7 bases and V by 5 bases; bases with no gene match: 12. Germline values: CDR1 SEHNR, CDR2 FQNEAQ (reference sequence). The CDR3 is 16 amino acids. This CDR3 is CASSPRWTSGNGEQYF. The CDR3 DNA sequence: TGTGCCAGCAGCCCCCGATGGACTAGCGGGAACGGGGAGCAGTACTTC.

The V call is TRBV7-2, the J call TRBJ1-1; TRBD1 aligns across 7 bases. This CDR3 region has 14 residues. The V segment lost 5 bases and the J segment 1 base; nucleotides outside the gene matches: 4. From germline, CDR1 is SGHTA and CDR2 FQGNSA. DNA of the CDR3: TGTGCCAGCAGCATTCGGACAGGGAACACTGAAGCTTTCTTT. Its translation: CASSIRTGNTEAFF.

CDR3 nucleotide sequence: TGCGCCAGCAGCGAGGCGGATGAAGCTTTCTTT. Protein product: CASSEADEAFF. V is TRBV5-1 and J is TRBJ1-1; D unresolved. The length of the CDR3 is 11 residues. Trimming left V 4 bases short and J 7 bases short, with 8 bases between. The V gene's germline CDR1 is SGHRS and CDR2 YFSETQ.

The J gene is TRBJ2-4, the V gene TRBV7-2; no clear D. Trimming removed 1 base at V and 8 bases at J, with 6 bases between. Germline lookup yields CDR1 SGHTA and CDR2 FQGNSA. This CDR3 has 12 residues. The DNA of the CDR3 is TGTGCCAGCAGCTTAGTGGTAGACATTCAGTACTTC. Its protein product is CASSLVVDIQYF.

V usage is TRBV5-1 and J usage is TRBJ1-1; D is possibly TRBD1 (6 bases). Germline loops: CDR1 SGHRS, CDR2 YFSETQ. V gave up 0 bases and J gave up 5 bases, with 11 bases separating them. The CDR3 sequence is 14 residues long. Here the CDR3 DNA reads TGCGCCAGCAGCTTGGCCACAGGGAATACTGAAGCTTTCTTT. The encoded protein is CASSLATGNTEAFF. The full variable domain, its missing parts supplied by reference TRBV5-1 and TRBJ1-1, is KAGVTQTPRYLIKTRGQQVTLSCSPISGHRSVSWYQQTPGQGLQFLFEYFSETQRNKGNFPGRFSGRQFSNSRSEMNVSTLELGDSALYLCASSLATGNTEAFFGQGTRLTVV.

The DNA of the CDR3 is TGTGCCAGCAGTTCGGCTAGCGGGGACTCCTACAATGAGCAGTTCTTC. Translation: CASSSASGDSYNEQFF. This rearrangement joins TRBV28 to TRBJ2-1, with 9 bases matching TRBD2. This CDR3 region has 16 residues. V lost 4 bases, J lost 0 bases, and 4 bases stayed unmatched. Looked up from germline, CDR1 is MDHEN and CDR2 is SYDVKM.